This record looks at one T cell receptor (beta chain) sequence and its context. Baseline, cycle 4 day 1, and cycle 7 day 1 were the blood sampling points. Measured with immunoSEQ multiplex PCR; TCRdb has only the in-frame clones, and not every one. This repertoire shows about 100,000 clones, approximately 90% found once; its top ten account for 0.54%. The record originates from a study of OX40 agonist ivuxolimab in advanced cancers. The wider study: The study reported partial responses in three patients: one hepatocellular carcinoma, two cutaneous melanoma.

This CDR3 region has 16 residues. The rearrangement joins TRBV12-2 to TRBJ1-5. TRBV12-2 counts as a pseudogene. The sequences come from CD4+ or CD8+ T cells sorted from blood, collected in a trial of the OX40 agonist ivuxolimab. This clonotype was sampled from an adult with an advanced solid tumor such as melanoma, head and neck, liver or kidney cancer. CDR3 sequence reads: CASRLGGLPLGQPQHF. CDR3 in DNA: TGTGCAAGTCGCTTAGGGGGACTCCCGCTTGGTCAGCCCCAGCATTTT.